The rows below give T cell receptor beta chains drawn from one sample of a study of T cell repertoires in cytomegalovirus infection. These receptors are not linked to any known antigen. MiXCR, applied by TCRdb to the reads, yields one record per CDR3 protein. The profile covers a few hundred thousand distinct CDR3 sequences, with about 44% appearing a single time and 43% taken by the ten largest. Sequenced here: cultured PBMCs, sampled from culture after CMV antigen stimulation. The receptors stem from a human donor in good health (CMV status not recorded). Some clones in this sample may be carry-over from other donors' samples. Each CDR3 is given with its conserved first and last residue.

>TRBJ2-3|TRBV20-1
CSATGGSTDTQYF
>TRBJ2-3|TRBV19
CASSFTDSRTDTQYF
>TRBJ2-3|TRBV7-2
CASSLWGGGEDTQYF
>TRBJ1-2|TRBV28
CASSPHLRTNYGYTF
>TRBJ2-2|TRBV28
CASSILQGDDTGELFF
>TRBJ2-3|TRBV4-3
CASSQVWPDTQYF
>TRBJ2-1|TRBV6-2/TRBV6-3
CASSLGGVWQGDNEQFF
>TRBJ2-3|TRBV27
CASSLSSAYTDTQYF
>TRBJ2-1|TRBV7-2
CASSSSGILNNEQFF
>TRBJ1-5|TRBV12-3/TRBV12-4
CASSFWGAGQPQHF
>TRBJ2-7|TRBV7-6
CASSLSGEGHEQYF
>TRBJ2-4|TRBV11-2
CASSLAGDNIQYF